The 30 T cell receptor beta chains below all came from one sample that was sequenced in a study of blood T cells in healthy people across ages. The authors ran a second PCR of about 6 to 11 cycles using a sample-barcoded 5' primer and a J-beta primer mix. MiXCR, applied by TCRdb to the 5' RACE reads, yields one record per CDR3 protein. The sample records 540,000 or so distinct CDR3 sequences, more than 20% being singletons. The sample was also linked to a second study, of T cells of mothers and their children.

The sample was blood. The origin of the receptors is a boy aged 5-17 years in good health.

The chain has TRBV4-3 and TRBJ2-1; D is possibly TRBD2 (6 bases). The germline V gene has CDR1 LGHNA and CDR2 YSLEER. Trimming pared 0 bases from V and 6 bases from J, leaving 9 bases between. CDR3 length equals 14 residues. The CDR3 sequence is CASSQEAGINEQFF. The CDR3 region has the DNA TGCGCCAGCAGCCAAGAGGCGGGAATCAATGAGCAGTTCTTC.

This clonotype occurred many times. The chain couples TRBV21-1 to TRBJ2-5. The J call may be mistaken, given a closer DNA end match to TRBJ2-7. TRBV21-1 is flagged as a pseudogene. CDR3 length equals 14 residues. This CDR3 is CASSKDKETYEQYF. CDR3 DNA sequence: TGTGCCAGCAGCAAAGATAAGGAGACCTACGAGCAGTACTTC.

The chain recombines TRBV20-1 with TRBJ2-6; D possibly uses TRBD1 or TRBD2 (5 bases each). V was cut by 1 base and J by 0 bases, with 13 bases left in between. CDR1 and CDR2 from the germline V gene are DFQATT and SNEGSKA (reference sequence). This CDR3 has 17 residues. This chain's CDR3 is CSARGVGTFSGANVLTF. CDR3 DNA: TGCAGTGCTAGAGGGGTGGGGACCTTCTCTGGGGCCAACGTCCTGACTTTC.

This clonotype was counted a few times. The chain combines TRBV9 with TRBJ1-2; 10 bases align to TRBD1. V lost 3 bases, J lost 1 base, and 12 bases stayed unmatched. Germline values: CDR1 SGDLS, CDR2 YYNGEE. This CDR3 has 18 residues. The CDR3 sequence: CASSAPPTWTGGNYGYTF. The DNA for the CDR3 is TGTGCCAGCAGCGCTCCCCCCACCTGGACAGGGGGTAACTATGGCTACACCTTC.

This clonotype occurred many times. The junction differs from germline at one of its ends, possibly a read error. The chain uses TRBV5-1 and TRBJ2-1; perhaps TRBD2 as D (5 bases). The CDR3 extends over 14 amino acids. Germline CDR1 and CDR2: SGHRS and YFSETQ. The CDR3 sequence is CASSSGQSYNEQFF. The CDR3 region has the DNA TGTGCCAGCAGCAGCGGTCAGTCCTACAATGAGCAGTTCTTC. Combining the CDR3 with reference TRBV5-1 and TRBJ2-1 gives the whole variable domain KAGVTQTPRYLIKTRGQQVTLSCSPISGHRSVSWYQQTPGQGLQFLFEYFSETQRNKGNFPGRFSGRQFSNSRSEMNVSTLELGDSALYLCASSSGQSYNEQFFGPGTRLTVL.

The chain combines TRBV4-3 with TRBJ1-2, with D uncertain. CDR3 length equals 14 residues. V shed 0 bases and J shed 6 bases, with 11 bases lying between them. CDR1 and CDR2 (germline): LGHNA, YSLEER. CDR3 loop: CASSQDHIRDGYTF. CDR3 bases: TGCGCCAGCAGCCAAGATCATATTCGGGATGGCTACACCTTC.

The chain carries TRBV6-1 and TRBJ2-6; the D gene could be TRBD1 or TRBD2 (5 bases each). V lost 2 bases and J lost 13, with 18 bases in between. This CDR3 region has 15 residues. Germline loops: CDR1 MNHNS, CDR2 SASEGT. This chain's CDR3 is CASSESLRGPGVLTF. The CDR3 coding sequence is TGTGCCAGCAGTGAATCATTAAGGGGTCCGGGGGTCCTGACTTTC.

In its sample, this clonotype was seen many times. V is TRBV6-4 and J is TRBJ2-1; 15 bases map to TRBD2. The germline CDR1 and CDR2 sequences are MRHNA and SNTAGT. The V and J ends lost 5 bases and 8 bases, in that order; junction bases with no gene match: 7. The CDR3 covers 16 residues. CDR3 nucleotide sequence: TGTGCCAGCAGTCATGGACTAGCGGGGGGGCCGGATGAGCAGTTCTTC. As protein: CASSHGLAGGPDEQFF.

The chain joins TRBV20-1 to TRBJ2-7; tentative D call: TRBD2 (5 bases). The CDR3 contains 14 residues. The germline gives CDR1 DFQATT, CDR2 SNEGSKA (reference sequence). Trimming took 3 bases from V and 2 from J, leaving 14 bases between them. The CDR3 sequence: CSARTPTGTYEQYF. The CDR3 DNA sequence: TGCAGTGCTAGGACCCCGACGGGGACCTACGAGCAGTACTTC.

CDR3 sequence reads: CASTNHRNSVHEQYF. CDR3 nucleotides: TGTGCCAGCACTAATCACAGGAACTCCGTCCACGAGCAGTACTTC. This chain uses TRBV5-5 with TRBJ2-7; possibly TRBD1 for D (5 bases). This CDR3 has 15 amino acids. Per germline, CDR1 SGHKS and CDR2 YYEKEE (reference sequence). V gave up 6 bases and J gave up 5 bases, with 21 bases separating them.

The genes are TRBV19 and TRBJ1-1; D is perhaps TRBD1 (5 bases). This CDR3 has 12 residues. V gave up 7 bases and J gave up 5 bases, with 11 bases separating them. From germline, CDR1 is LNHDA and CDR2 SQIVND (reference sequence). CDR3 in DNA: TGTGCCAGTAACGAGGGACCAACTGAAGCTTTCTTT. It codes for CASNEGPTEAFF.

V gene TRBV20-1 combines with J gene TRBJ2-5; 8 nucleotides match TRBD1. The trim removed 6 bases at V and 4 bases at J, leaving 7 bases unmatched. Germline V CDR1 and CDR2: DFQATT, SNEGSKA (reference sequence). CDR3 length: 13 amino acids. In DNA form, the CDR3 reads TGCAGTGCGAGGGACAGGAGGAGAGAGACCCAGTACTTC. This codes for CSARDRRRETQYF.

The CDR3 sequence is CASSPYGTAGNTIYF. In DNA form, the CDR3 reads TGTGCCAGCAGCCCCTATGGGACGGCTGGAAACACCATATATTTT. The chain recombines TRBV7-2 with TRBJ1-3; tentative D call: TRBD1 (5 bases). Germline CDR1 reads SGHTA; CDR2 reads FQGNSA. V dropped 5 bases and J dropped 2 bases, with 13 bases sitting between them. The CDR3 contains 15 residues.

This clonotype has only a few counts. The rearrangement uses TRBV7-2 and TRBJ2-3, with D tentatively TRBD1 (5 bases). The CDR3 is 16 residues long. Germline values: CDR1 SGHTA, CDR2 FQGNSA. V lost 5 bases to trimming and J lost 6 bases, with 21 bases between them. CDR3 coding DNA: TGTGCCAGCAGCCAACCCTGGGGCCCCAACCCGGATACGCAGTATTTT. Translation gives CASSQPWGPNPDTQYF.

The table lists this clonotype with a few counts. The V and J genes are TRBV6-1 and TRBJ1-6; no firm D call. Deletions cut 2 bases from V and 4 bases from J, with 6 bases between. Germline CDR1 MNHNS, CDR2 SASEGT. CDR3 length: 14 residues. The CDR3 sequence: CASSESRYNSPLHF. The CDR3 DNA follows: TGTGCCAGCAGTGAATCAAGGTATAATTCACCCCTCCACTTT.

The chain combines TRBV5-1 with TRBJ2-7; weak D call: TRBD1 (6 bases). Trimming pared 7 bases from V and 0 bases from J, leaving 8 bases between. This CDR3 comprises 12 residues. Germline V gene lookup returns CDR1 SGHRS and CDR2 YFSETQ. CDR3 coding DNA: TGCGCCAGCCGGGACACCTCCTACGAGCAGTACTTC. This gives the protein CASRDTSYEQYF.

The V and J genes are TRBV5-1 and TRBJ2-7, with D possibly being TRBD2 (5 bases). Germline CDR1 SGHRS, CDR2 YFSETQ. CDR3 length equals 12 residues. Trimming stripped 6 bases from V and 1 base from J, with 8 bases between. Here the CDR3 reads CASKEESYEQYF. In DNA, the CDR3 is TGCGCCAGCAAGGAGGAGTCCTACGAGCAGTACTTC.

This clonotype was picked up a small number of times. J is TRBJ1-5 and V is TRBV18; D remains ambiguous. Trimming stripped 1 base from V and 12 bases from J, with 16 bases between. The length of the CDR3 is 14 residues. Looked up from germline, CDR1 is KGHSH and CDR2 is LQKENI. CDR3 DNA sequence: TGTGCCAGCTCACCACTTTCAGGTTTTTCAAGCCAGCATTTT. Amino acid sequence: CASSPLSGFSSQHF. Filled out from reference TRBV18 and TRBJ1-5, the complete variable domain reads NAGVMQNPRHLVRRRGQEARLRCSPMKGHSHVYWYRQLPEEGLKFMVYLQKENIIDESGMPKERFSAEFPKEGPSILRIQQVVRGDSAAYFCASSPLSGFSSQHFGDGTRLSIL.

This clonotype was observed a handful of times. V gene TRBV9 combines with J gene TRBJ2-5; D call uncertain. CDR3 length: 14 amino acids. CDR1 is SGDLS and CDR2 is YYNGEE in the germline V gene. Trimming left V 0 bases short and J 3 bases short, with 9 bases between. CDR3 in amino acids: CASSVGSREETQYF. The CDR3 coding sequence is TGTGCCAGCAGCGTAGGTAGCCGCGAAGAGACCCAGTACTTC.

This clonotype was detected only a few times. This sequence joins TRBV28 and TRBJ2-4; D uncertain. Germline V gene sequence: CDR1 MDHEN, CDR2 SYDVKM. The CDR3 runs 14 residues. V dropped 8 bases and J dropped 7 bases, with 18 bases sitting between them. The CDR3 DNA reads TGTGCCAGCCCCCCGGGTCGAGGAAGTAACATTCAGTACTTC. This encodes CASPPGRGSNIQYF.

The gene calls are TRBV5-5 and TRBJ2-3; TRBD1 matches at 7 bases. The CDR3 extends over 15 amino acids. With 1 base clipped from V and 3 bases from J, the junction kept 5 bases outside the gene matches. Germline V gene data show CDR1 as SGHKS and CDR2 as YYEKEE (reference sequence). The CDR3, as DNA: TGTGCCAGCAGCTTGTTAGAGGGGGCTACAGATACGCAGTATTTT. Amino acids: CASSLLEGATDTQYF.

J is TRBJ2-3 and V is TRBV29-1; D call uncertain. Looked up from germline, CDR1 is SQVTM and CDR2 is ANQGSEA. Trimming left V 4 bases short and J 3 bases short, with 11 bases between. There are 13 residues in the CDR3. This chain's CDR3 is CSVVITGTDTQYF. In DNA form, the CDR3 reads TGCAGCGTTGTCATTACTGGGACAGATACGCAGTATTTT.

V usage is TRBV12-3 or TRBV12-4 and J usage is TRBJ2-5; no firm D call. The J call may be wrong; the DNA end is better matched by TRBJ2-7. The CDR3 length is 13 residues. The CDR3 coding sequence is TGTGCCAGCAGCCCCCACGTCCACTACGAGCAGTACTTC. Translating it yields CASSPHVHYEQYF.

This clonotype was detected a few times. V usage is TRBV2 and J usage is TRBJ1-5; TRBD1 might be the D (5 bases). Germline V lookup: CDR1 SNHLY, CDR2 FYNNEI. The V gene lost 6 bases and the J gene lost 6 bases, with 21 bases spanning the gap. The length of the CDR3 is 16 residues. CDR3 region: CASSLSEGRARQPQHF. For the CDR3, the DNA is TGTGCCAGCAGCCTAAGCGAGGGGAGAGCCCGTCAGCCCCAGCATTTT. Full variable domain (outside the CDR3, taken from reference TRBV2 and TRBJ1-5): EPEVTQTPSHQVTQMGQEVILRCVPISNHLYFYWYRQILGQKVEFLVSFYNNEISEKSEIFDDQFSVERPDGSNFTLKIRSTKLEDSAMYFCASSLSEGRARQPQHFGDGTRLSIL.

This sequence joins TRBV23-1 and TRBJ1-5; 7 bases map to TRBD1. TRBV23-1 has ORF status, its function being uncertain. V lost 4 bases to trimming and J lost 8 bases; unmatched junction nucleotides: 8. The CDR3 loop spans 14 amino acids. The CDR3 DNA is TGCGCCAGCAGTCGGGTGACAGGGAGGGAGCCCCAGCATTTT. Protein: CASSRVTGREPQHF.

A few counts support this clonotype. J is TRBJ2-3 and V is TRBV5-1; D gene ambiguous. The germline CDR1 and CDR2 sequences are SGHRS and YFSETQ. V gave up 2 bases and J gave up 4 bases, with 8 bases separating them. The CDR3 totals 13 residues. For the CDR3, the DNA is TGCGCCAGCAGCTTCGATAGGGCAGATACGCAGTATTTT. Translating gives CASSFDRADTQYF.

The J gene is TRBJ1-4, the V gene TRBV9; no definite D call. This CDR3 is 15 amino acids long. The V end was cut by 0 bases, the J end by 4 bases, with 10 bases between. Germline V gives CDR1 SGDLS, CDR2 YYNGEE. The CDR3 loop is CASSVGGRLNEKLFF. The DNA of the CDR3 is TGTGCCAGCAGCGTAGGAGGCCGACTTAATGAAAAACTGTTTTTT.

V is TRBV4-2 and J is TRBJ2-5; no firm D call. The V end lost 1 base, the J end lost 1 base, and 13 bases lay between the germline ends. Germline V lookup: CDR1 LGHNA, CDR2 YNFKEQ. The CDR3 is 16 amino acids. CDR3 loop: CASSQVASLVQETQYF. CDR3 sequence (DNA): TGTGCCAGCAGCCAAGTGGCCAGCCTAGTCCAAGAGACCCAGTACTTC.

This rearrangement joins TRBV30 to TRBJ2-5; the match to TRBD2 covers 7 bases. Germline V gene sequence: CDR1 GTSNPN, CDR2 SVGIG (reference sequence). V lost 3 bases and J lost 4; bases outside the gene matches: 11. The CDR3 sequence is 15 residues long. The CDR3 DNA follows: TGTGCCTGGAGAAATGAGCGGGGACCCCTAGAGACCCAGTACTTC. Residues: CAWRNERGPLETQYF.

V and J are TRBV12-3 or TRBV12-4 and TRBJ1-1, with D hard to call. V was pared by 5 bases and J by 1 base, with 17 bases between. The CDR3 sequence is 16 residues long. DNA for the CDR3: TGTGCCAGCAGTCCCGTTTTGGTAACTCCGAACACTGAAGCTTTCTTT. Its protein product is CASSPVLVTPNTEAFF.